Presented here are 25 T cell receptor beta chains from one specimen sequenced in a study of control samples from healthy donors and cancer patients. Some clones are missing from TCRdb's copy, which holds only in-frame ones; the method was immunoSEQ multiplex PCR. Seen here are 100,000 or so clones, 85% to 90% observed once, and the top ten hold 7.8%. Material for sequencing was blood. The receptors were gathered from a young man in good health.

The genes are TRBV4-3 and TRBJ2-1; 8 bases line up with TRBD2. The CDR3 covers 15 residues. Looked up from germline, CDR1 is LGHNA and CDR2 is YSLEER. Trimming cost V 5 bases and J 7 bases; bases outside gene matches: 10. As DNA, the CDR3 is TGCGCCAGCAGCGCCCTAGGGACTAGTAGAAATGAGCAGTTCTTC. Protein: CASSALGTSRNEQFF.

This clone was detected once. The rearrangement uses TRBV27 and TRBJ1-1; D gene uncertain. The germline V and J ends were trimmed by 5 bases and 0 bases, with 7 bases remaining between them. Germline CDR1 MNHEY, CDR2 SMNVEV (reference sequence). The CDR3 is made up of 13 amino acids. The CDR3 DNA reads TGTGCCAGCAGTACTAGGATGAACACTGAAGCTTTCTTT. Translating it yields CASSTRMNTEAFF.

The chain joins TRBV7-9 to TRBJ2-2, with D unclear. Trimming pared 6 bases from V and 1 base from J, leaving 12 bases between. The germline gives CDR1 SEHNR, CDR2 FQNEAQ (reference sequence). CDR3 length: 15 amino acids. Here the CDR3 reads CASRWSPKNTGELFF. The CDR3 DNA follows: TGTGCCAGCAGGTGGAGTCCCAAGAACACCGGGGAGCTGTTTTTT.

V gene TRBV3-1 (or the pseudogene TRBV3-2) combines with J gene TRBJ2-3; no clear D. This CDR3 has 15 amino acids. Trimming removed 4 bases at V and 0 bases at J, with 11 bases between. CDR1 is LGHDT and CDR2 is YNNKEL in the germline V gene (reference sequence). In DNA, the CDR3 is TGTGCCAGCAGCCGACGCAGTCCAAGCACAGATACGCAGTATTTT. Translating it yields CASSRRSPSTDTQYF.

The rearrangement uses TRBV4-1 and TRBJ1-5; D remains ambiguous. Germline loops: CDR1 MGHRA, CDR2 YSYEKL. Trimming cost V 4 bases and J 0 bases, with 10 bases left between them. The CDR3 consists of 15 residues. The CDR3 spells CASSRTRYSNQPQHF. CDR3 nucleotides: TGCGCCAGCAGCCGCACGCGATATAGCAATCAGCCCCAGCATTTT.

The chain combines TRBV6-2 or TRBV6-3 with TRBJ2-7; a possible D gene is TRBD1 (6 bases). CDR3 length: 14 amino acids. CDR1 is MNHEY and CDR2 is SVGEGT in the germline V gene. Trimming removed 4 bases from V and 4 bases from J, with 14 bases in between. The CDR3 protein is CASSWTVPVYEQYF. The CDR3 DNA reads TGTGCCAGCAGTTGGACAGTGCCCGTGTACGAGCAGTACTTC.

The rearrangement joins TRBV10-3 to TRBJ2-7; D gene uncertain. The CDR3 has 12 amino acids. CDR1 is ENHRY and CDR2 is SYGVKD in the germline V gene. Trimming left V 2 bases short and J 2 bases short, with 4 bases between. The CDR3 spells CAISEGTYEQYV. CDR3 bases: TGTGCCATCAGTGAGGGCACCTACGAGCAGTACGTC.

The chain combines TRBV12-3 or TRBV12-4 with TRBJ1-2; no clear D gene. V was cut by 3 bases and J by 8 bases, with 10 bases left in between. The CDR3 is 12 residues long. The CDR3 DNA sequence: TGTGCCAGCAGTTTGGGCTTTCGCGGCTACACCTTC. Protein product: CASSLGFRGYTF.

This chain links TRBV6-1 with TRBJ1-1, with D unclear. V was cut by 3 bases and J by 3 bases, with 5 bases left in between. Germline CDR1 is MNHNS and CDR2 is SASEGT. The CDR3 totals 12 residues. CDR3 in amino acids: CASSDSYTEAFF. The CDR3 DNA is TGTGCCAGCAGTGACAGTTACACTGAAGCTTTCTTT.

The chain joins TRBV7-9 to TRBJ2-1; D call uncertain. This CDR3 is built from 12 residues. Germline V gene sequence: CDR1 SEHNR, CDR2 FQNEAQ (reference sequence). V was trimmed by 1 base and J by 4 bases, leaving 2 bases between them. CDR3 in DNA: TGTGCCAGCAGCTTAGGGTACAATGAGCAGTTCTTC. The encoded protein is CASSLGYNEQFF.

V is TRBV30 and J is TRBJ2-3, with TRBD1 matching 8 bases. J gave up 6 bases and V 0 bases, and 5 bases lay outside the gene matches. This CDR3 region has 14 residues. CDR1 GTSNPN and CDR2 SVGIG come from the germline V gene (reference sequence). CDR3 residues: CAWSVGQGSDTQYF. In nucleotides, the CDR3 is TGTGCCTGGAGTGTAGGACAGGGTTCGGATACGCAGTATTTT.

This rearrangement joins TRBV13 to TRBJ1-3, with D perhaps matching TRBD1 (6 bases). The CDR3 sequence is 15 residues long. Trimming took off 5 bases at V and 0 bases at J, with 11 bases between the two ends. Germline loops: CDR1 PRHDT, CDR2 FYEKMQ (reference sequence). CDR3 sequence (DNA): TGTGCCAGCAGCCCAAGACAGGCCTCTGGAAACACCATATATTTT. Its translation: CASSPRQASGNTIYF.

The J gene is TRBJ1-2, the V gene TRBV5-4; D gene unclear. Germline lookup yields CDR1 SGHNT and CDR2 YYREEE (reference sequence). This CDR3 has 12 residues. Trimming shortened V by 0 bases and J by 4 bases, and 4 bases separated the two germline ends. In DNA, the CDR3 is TGTGCCAGCAGCTTGGGTCTCTATGGCTACACCTTC. It is translated as CASSLGLYGYTF.

The chain joins TRBV5-5 to TRBJ1-4; no firm D call. Germline-derived CDR1 and CDR2 are SGHKS and YYEKEE (reference sequence). Trimming pared 5 bases from V and 1 base from J, leaving 12 bases between. CDR3 length: 15 amino acids. CDR3 sequence: CASRPLVGTNEKLFF. CDR3 bases: TGTGCCAGCAGACCCTTGGTGGGAACTAATGAAAAACTGTTTTTT.

The V call is TRBV10-3, the J call TRBJ2-1; tentative D call: TRBD2 (6 bases). Germline V lookup: CDR1 ENHRY, CDR2 SYGVKD. Trimming took off 10 bases at V and 4 bases at J, with 17 bases between the two ends. This CDR3 contains 14 residues. CDR3 loop: CATRGLAYYNEQFF. The CDR3 bases are TGTGCCACCAGAGGGCTAGCGTATTACAATGAGCAGTTCTTC.

The V and J genes are TRBV5-5 and TRBJ1-5; 9 bases match TRBD1. The CDR3 consists of 14 residues. From germline, CDR1 is SGHKS and CDR2 YYEKEE (reference sequence). V was clipped by 4 bases and J by 7 bases; unmatched bases: 6. Here the CDR3 DNA reads TGTGCCAGCAGCGGCACAGGGGGCGACCAGCCCCAGCATTTT. Its translation is CASSGTGGDQPQHF. The whole variable domain, remainder taken from reference TRBV5-5 and TRBJ1-5, is DAGVTQSPTHLIKTRGQQVTLRCSPISGHKSVSWYQQVLGQGPQFIFQYYEKEERGRGNFPDRFSARQFPNYSSELNVNALLLGDSALYLCASSGTGGDQPQHFGDGTRLSIL.

The rearrangement joins TRBV19 to TRBJ2-2, with 12 bases fitting TRBD1. This CDR3 has 17 amino acids. J was trimmed by 4 bases and V by 8 bases; bases with no gene match: 11. Germline V gene lookup returns CDR1 LNHDA and CDR2 SQIVND (reference sequence). CDR3 coding DNA: TGTGCCAGTGCACGGGACAGGGGGCCCCGAGGCACCGGGGAGCTGTTTTTT. Protein: CASARDRGPRGTGELFF.

The chain links TRBV6-5 to TRBJ1-4, with D possibly matching TRBD1 (5 bases). The CDR3 is 16 residues long. Germline loops: CDR1 MNHEY, CDR2 SVGAGI. V shed 0 bases and J shed 3 bases, with 11 bases lying between them. The chain's CDR3 is CASSYSLWGANEKLFF. The CDR3 nucleotides read TGTGCCAGCAGTTACTCCCTTTGGGGGGCTAATGAAAAACTGTTTTTT.

V and J are TRBV20-1 and TRBJ1-1; tentatively, D is TRBD1 (5 bases). Germline V lookup: CDR1 DFQATT, CDR2 SNEGSKA (reference sequence). The CDR3 length is 15 residues. The germline V and J ends were trimmed by 3 bases and 0 bases, with 14 bases remaining between them. In DNA, the CDR3 is TGCAGTGCTAGTCTCGACAGAAGAATGAACACTGAAGCTTTCTTT. Its translation: CSASLDRRMNTEAFF.

The chain links TRBV5-1 to TRBJ1-1, with D unresolved. Trimming pared 0 bases from V and 0 bases from J, leaving 9 bases between. The germline V gene encodes CDR1 SGHRS and CDR2 YFSETQ. This CDR3 contains 15 residues. The CDR3 DNA reads as TGCGCCAGCAGCTTGGTTCCAGATATGAACACTGAAGCTTTCTTT. Its translation is CASSLVPDMNTEAFF.

This sequence joins TRBV9 and TRBJ2-2; no reliable D call. Trimming pared 0 bases from V and 5 bases from J, leaving 5 bases between. Germline CDR1 and CDR2: SGDLS and YYNGEE. The CDR3 is 13 amino acids. The CDR3 DNA sequence: TGTGCCAGCAGCGTAGCACCGACCGGGGAGCTGTTTTTT. This sequence encodes CASSVAPTGELFF. The full variable domain, in which reference TRBV9 and TRBJ2-2 provide the parts outside the CDR3, is DSGVTQTPKHLITATGQRVTLRCSPRSGDLSVYWYQQSLDQGLQFLIQYYNGEERAKGNILERFSAQQFPDLHSELNLSSLELGDSALYFCASSVAPTGELFFGEGSRLTVL.

The rearrangement joins TRBV15 to TRBJ2-2; D call uncertain. The germline gives CDR1 LNHNV, CDR2 YYDKDF (reference sequence). V lost 0 bases to trimming and J lost 7 bases, with 9 bases between them. The CDR3 has 14 amino acids. The CDR3: CATSRDSGYGELFF. CDR3 coding DNA: TGTGCCACCAGCAGAGATTCCGGGTACGGGGAGCTGTTTTTT.

The V gene is TRBV15, the J gene TRBJ2-1, with a weak D call TRBD2 (5 bases). Germline CDR1 is LNHNV and CDR2 is YYDKDF (reference sequence). Trimming left V 1 base short and J 8 bases short, with 18 bases between. This CDR3 has 16 residues. Written as DNA, the CDR3 is TGTGCCACCAGCAGAGTTAAAAGCGGTTTAATGTATGAGCAGTTCTTC. It is translated as CATSRVKSGLMYEQFF.

The gene calls are TRBV20-1 and TRBJ1-2; D call uncertain. Germline CDR1 and CDR2: DFQATT and SNEGSKA (reference sequence). The CDR3 contains 11 residues. With 0 bases removed from V and 7 bases from J, the gap between germline ends came to 6 bases. CDR3 DNA sequence: TGCAGTGCTAGAGAGAATTCTGGCTACACCTTC. Translated: CSARENSGYTF.

This clone is a singleton in its sample. This chain joins TRBV27 and TRBJ1-2; possibly TRBD1 for D (5 bases). Trimming took off 5 bases at V and 7 bases at J, with 17 bases between the two ends. CDR3 length: 14 residues. Looked up from germline, CDR1 is MNHEY and CDR2 is SMNVEV (reference sequence). The CDR3 DNA sequence: TGTGCCAGCAGTCATCAGGAGGACATGTTTGGCTACACCTTC. Its protein is CASSHQEDMFGYTF.